This TCR beta chain was observed in a study of a mutant IDH1 vaccine in newly diagnosed glioma. Overall study context: Scheduled at week 35, visit V12 preceded visit V13, held at week 47.

Germline V gives CDR1 MDHEN, CDR2 SYDVKM. Deletions cut 2 bases from V and 1 base from J, with 5 bases between. The CDR3 has 13 residues. Specified time point: week 35, safety follow-up. Each dose delivered 300 ug of mutant IDH1 20-mer peptide subcutaneously with imiquimod. Donors had new WHO grade 3 or 4 IDH1-mutant, ATRX-lost astrocytomas. TCRdb keeps only in-frame clones here, not all; method: immunoSEQ multiplex PCR. This table holds more than 35,000 clones, around 86% found once. About this clone itself: As yet, its antigen is unknown.

The sequences come from PBMCs, collected from a glioma patient whose treatment included an IDH1 peptide vaccine. The TCR was taken from a woman between 40 and 55 years old with glioma. Some clones in this sample may be carry-over from other donors' samples. V is TRBV28 and J is TRBJ1-1; D is undetermined. The CDR3 region is CASSLTRNTEAFF. The DNA of the CDR3 is TGTGCCAGCAGTTTAACACGGAACACTGAAGCTTTCTTT. Together with reference TRBV28 and TRBJ1-1, the CDR3 gives the full variable domain: DVKVTQSSRYLVKRTGEKVFLECVQDMDHENMFWYRQDPGLGLRLIYFSYDVKMKEKGDIPEGYSVSREKKERFSLILESASTNQTSMYLCASSLTRNTEAFFGQGTRLTVV.